This T cell receptor beta chain was documented in a study of control samples from healthy donors and cancer patients. The V and J ends lost 4 bases and 10 bases respectively, with 10 bases between them. The CDR3 spans 11 residues. Germline loops: CDR1 SGHDN, CDR2 FVKESK. Using immunoSEQ multiplex PCR, the repertoire was profiled, and TCRdb retains in-frame clones only, with some absent. Among 400,000 to 500,000 clones, 75% to 95% were seen once, and the ten largest hold over 5.5%. The sequenced material came from PBMCs. This TCR derives from a man aged 40-55 years with head and neck cancer. This chain links TRBV14 with TRBJ2-5, with D perhaps TRBD2 (5 bases). Here the CDR3 reads CASSRYGIQYF. CDR3 DNA sequence: TGTGCCAGCAGCCGCTACGGGATCCAGTACTTC.